Detailed here is one T cell receptor beta chain. These data originate in a study of blood T cell repertoires in COVID-19. The CDR3 contains 17 residues. The junction had 14 bases not matched to a gene; V was cut back by 5 bases and J by 7 bases. Germline V gene lookup returns CDR1 SEHNR and CDR2 FQNEAQ (reference sequence). Original handling: Amplification of reference gene primers provided the estimated nucleated cell counts. The repertoire was sequenced with immunoSEQ multiplex PCR; TCRdb's copy has only in-frame clones and lacks some. Clone size and the V and J calls come from that table; the DNA yielded D and trimming. This table has about 270,000 clones, approximately 83% appearing once.

The chain employs TRBV7-9 and TRBJ2-3; TRBD2 agrees at 11 bases. This receptor was obtained from a human donor in a cohort sampled during active COVID-19. Sequencing was carried out using peripheral blood. CDR3 sequence: CASSGSTSGRAYYTQYF. The CDR3 DNA reads TGTGCCAGCAGCGGGAGCACTAGCGGGAGAGCTTATTATACGCAGTATTTT.